These T cell receptor beta chains were read from a single sample in a study of blood T cell repertoires in COVID-19. Data came from immunoSEQ multiplex PCR; TCRdb stores just in-frame clones and leaves some out. The data contain roughly 260,000 clones, more than 85% of them singletons. The sequenced material came from peripheral blood. The receptors shown here come from a person aged 18-29 years with COVID-19, enrolled during active disease. Both conserved end residues are part of each CDR3. A D gene is named only where the DNA matches it firmly. Not all rows give a size; the values are once, few, many and, for expanded clones, a class.

d_gene: .
j_gene: TRBJ2-1
v_gene: TRBV29-1
abundance: once
CDR3aa: CSVPSIAATYNEQFF
CDR3nt: TGCAGCGTTCCCTCAATAGCGGCAACTTACAATGAGCAGTTCTTC

d_gene: .
j_gene: TRBJ1-3
v_gene: TRBV24-1
abundance: .
CDR3aa: CATSDRVHGNTIYF
CDR3nt: TGTGCCACCAGTGATCGAGTCCATGGAAACACCATATATTTT

d_gene: .
j_gene: TRBJ1-1
v_gene: TRBV7-9
abundance: .
CDR3aa: CASSSPTGQNTEAFF
CDR3nt: TGTGCCAGCAGCTCGCCAACCGGTCAGAACACTGAAGCTTTCTTT

d_gene: .
j_gene: TRBJ2-7
v_gene: TRBV4-1
abundance: .
CDR3aa: CASSQEIYRASYEQYF
CDR3nt: TGCGCCAGCAGCCAAGAAATATACAGGGCGTCCTACGAGCAGTACTTC

d_gene: .
j_gene: TRBJ2-3
v_gene: TRBV9
abundance: .
CDR3aa: CASSGYRGLTDTQYF
CDR3nt: TGTGCCAGCAGCGGTTACAGGGGACTCACAGATACGCAGTATTTT

d_gene: .
j_gene: TRBJ1-1
v_gene: TRBV5-1
abundance: .
CDR3aa: CASSNPMNTEAFF
CDR3nt: TGCGCCAGCAGCAACCCTATGAACACTGAAGCTTTCTTT

d_gene: TRBD1
j_gene: TRBJ2-7
v_gene: TRBV5-1
abundance: .
CDR3aa: CASSRGQSYEQYF
CDR3nt: TGCGCCAGCAGCAGGGGACAGTCCTACGAGCAGTACTTC

d_gene: .
j_gene: TRBJ2-7
v_gene: TRBV10-1
abundance: .
CDR3aa: CASSESPSSYEQYF
CDR3nt: TGCGCCAGCAGTGAGTCACCCAGCTCCTACGAGCAGTACTTC

d_gene: .
j_gene: TRBJ1-3
v_gene: TRBV21-1
abundance: .
CDR3aa: CASPQGARASGNTIYF
CDR3nt: TGTGCCAGCCCCCAGGGGGCGCGGGCCTCTGGAAACACCATATATTTT

d_gene: .
j_gene: TRBJ2-7
v_gene: TRBV28
abundance: .
CDR3aa: CASTKGTYEQYF
CDR3nt: TGTGCCAGCACAAAGGGGACCTACGAGCAGTACTTC

d_gene: .
j_gene: TRBJ2-7
v_gene: TRBV19
abundance: .
CDR3aa: CASSNPGTYEQYF
CDR3nt: TGTGCCAGTAGTAATCCAGGGACCTACGAGCAGTACTTC

d_gene: .
j_gene: TRBJ1-3
v_gene: TRBV19
abundance: .
CDR3aa: CASKLAERNTIYF
CDR3nt: TGTGCCAGTAAGTTGGCGGAAAGAAACACCATATATTTT

d_gene: .
j_gene: TRBJ1-1
v_gene: TRBV12-3/TRBV12-4
abundance: .
CDR3aa: CASSLGGGREAFF
CDR3nt: TGTGCCAGCAGTCTGGGGGGGGGCAGGGAAGCTTTCTTT

d_gene: TRBD1
j_gene: TRBJ2-1
v_gene: TRBV24-1
abundance: .
CDR3aa: CATSDTSTGVYEQFF
CDR3nt: TGTGCCACCAGTGACACAAGCACAGGGGTGTATGAGCAGTTCTTC

d_gene: .
j_gene: TRBJ2-1
v_gene: TRBV2
abundance: few
CDR3aa: CASLYAGQNNEQFF
CDR3nt: TGTGCCAGCTTATATGCGGGACAGAACAATGAGCAGTTCTTC

d_gene: .
j_gene: TRBJ1-2
v_gene: TRBV2
abundance: .
CDR3aa: CASSPGVGGYTF
CDR3nt: TGTGCCAGCAGTCCGGGGGTAGGTGGCTACACCTTC

d_gene: TRBD2
j_gene: TRBJ2-3
v_gene: TRBV7-2
abundance: .
CDR3aa: CASSSGLAGDTQYF
CDR3nt: TGTGCCAGCAGCTCCGGACTAGCGGGAGATACGCAGTATTTT

d_gene: .
j_gene: TRBJ1-6
v_gene: TRBV28
abundance: .
CDR3aa: CASSRIRTVFNSPLHF
CDR3nt: TGTGCCAGCAGTAGGATACGGACAGTATTTAATTCACCCCTCCACTTT

d_gene: TRBD1
j_gene: TRBJ1-4
v_gene: TRBV7-9
abundance: .
CDR3aa: CASSSTDRVSEKLFF
CDR3nt: TGTGCCAGCAGCTCGACGGACAGGGTCTCTGAAAAACTGTTTTTT

d_gene: TRBD1
j_gene: TRBJ1-4
v_gene: TRBV7-2
abundance: .
CDR3aa: CASSARQGAREKLFF
CDR3nt: TGTGCCAGCAGCGCCCGACAGGGGGCGCGGGAAAAACTGTTTTTT

d_gene: TRBD1
j_gene: TRBJ1-3
v_gene: TRBV19
abundance: .
CDR3aa: CASSIVGGGGGNTIYF
CDR3nt: TGTGCCAGTAGTATAGTCGGAGGGGGCGGCGGAAACACCATATATTTT

d_gene: .
j_gene: TRBJ2-3
v_gene: TRBV29-1
abundance: .
CDR3aa: CSVGGGGLAGPATDTQYF
CDR3nt: TGCAGCGTTGGAGGGGGCGGGCTAGCGGGCCCGGCCACAGATACGCAGTATTTT

d_gene: .
j_gene: TRBJ1-6
v_gene: TRBV28
abundance: few
CDR3aa: CASSLLQSNSPLHF
CDR3nt: TGTGCCAGCAGTTTACTACAGAGTAATTCACCCCTCCACTTT

d_gene: .
j_gene: TRBJ2-2
v_gene: TRBV3-1/TRBV3-2
abundance: .
CDR3aa: CASSQDGETGSRGELFF
CDR3nt: TGTGCCAGCAGCCAAGATGGGGAGACCGGGAGTCGAGGGGAGCTGTTTTTT

d_gene: .
j_gene: TRBJ2-3
v_gene: TRBV7-9
abundance: few
CDR3aa: CASRFPGAPDTQYF
CDR3nt: TGTGCCAGCAGGTTCCCAGGGGCCCCAGATACGCAGTATTTT

d_gene: .
j_gene: TRBJ2-4
v_gene: TRBV18
abundance: .
CDR3aa: CASSEGDVAKNIQYF
CDR3nt: TGTGCCAGCTCAGAGGGGGATGTAGCCAAAAACATTCAGTACTTC

d_gene: .
j_gene: TRBJ1-5
v_gene: TRBV11-3
abundance: .
CDR3aa: CASSSGRVNQPQHF
CDR3nt: TGTGCCAGCAGCTCCGGCAGGGTTAATCAGCCCCAGCATTTT

d_gene: .
j_gene: TRBJ2-1
v_gene: TRBV24-1
abundance: .
CDR3aa: CATGGPSYNEQFF
CDR3nt: TGTGCCACCGGGGGCCCCTCCTACAATGAGCAGTTCTTC

d_gene: TRBD1
j_gene: TRBJ1-1
v_gene: TRBV19
abundance: .
CDR3aa: CASSMGTGERGAFF
CDR3nt: TGTGCCAGTAGTATGGGGACAGGGGAAAGGGGAGCTTTCTTT

d_gene: .
j_gene: TRBJ2-1
v_gene: TRBV3-1/TRBV3-2
abundance: .
CDR3aa: CASSLSSYNEQFF
CDR3nt: TGTGCCAGCAGCCTTAGCTCGTACAATGAGCAGTTCTTC

d_gene: .
j_gene: TRBJ1-4
v_gene: TRBV6-2/TRBV6-3
abundance: .
CDR3aa: CASSFAGATNEKLFF
CDR3nt: TGTGCCAGCAGTTTTGCGGGCGCAACTAATGAAAAACTGTTTTTT

d_gene: .
j_gene: TRBJ1-3
v_gene: TRBV4-3
abundance: .
CDR3aa: CASSQDTGTGNTIYF
CDR3nt: TGCGCCAGCAGCCAAGATACAGGGACTGGAAACACCATATATTTT

d_gene: .
j_gene: TRBJ1-3
v_gene: TRBV6-5
abundance: .
CDR3aa: CASTKEDASGNTIYF
CDR3nt: TGTGCCAGCACCAAAGAGGATGCCTCTGGAAACACCATATATTTT

d_gene: .
j_gene: TRBJ2-1
v_gene: TRBV9
abundance: .
CDR3aa: CASSRGSYNEQFF
CDR3nt: TGTGCCAGCAGCCGAGGCTCCTACAATGAGCAGTTCTTC

d_gene: .
j_gene: TRBJ2-4
v_gene: TRBV2
abundance: once
CDR3aa: CASSEHTAKNIQYF
CDR3nt: TGTGCCAGCAGTGAACACACAGCCAAAAACATTCAGTACTTC

d_gene: TRBD1
j_gene: TRBJ1-1
v_gene: TRBV4-1
abundance: .
CDR3aa: CASSLPGQGNTEAFF
CDR3nt: TGCGCCAGCAGCCTACCCGGACAGGGGAACACTGAAGCTTTCTTT

d_gene: TRBD1
j_gene: TRBJ1-2
v_gene: TRBV24-1
abundance: .
CDR3aa: CATSDSLGTGNYGYTF
CDR3nt: TGTGCCACCAGTGATTCACTCGGGACAGGGAACTATGGCTACACCTTC

d_gene: .
j_gene: TRBJ2-5
v_gene: TRBV19
abundance: .
CDR3aa: CASTYAGGGQETQYF
CDR3nt: TGTGCCAGTACCTACGCAGGGGGAGGACAAGAGACCCAGTACTTC

d_gene: TRBD1
j_gene: TRBJ2-5
v_gene: TRBV7-9
abundance: .
CDR3aa: CASSTTGIPEETQYF
CDR3nt: TGTGCCAGCAGCACGACAGGGATCCCCGAAGAGACCCAGTACTTC

d_gene: TRBD1
j_gene: TRBJ1-1
v_gene: TRBV19
abundance: .
CDR3aa: CASSIGQGTEAFF
CDR3nt: TGTGCCAGTAGTATAGGACAGGGCACTGAAGCTTTCTTT

d_gene: TRBD2
j_gene: TRBJ2-3
v_gene: TRBV27
abundance: .
CDR3aa: CASNPGTSSTDTQYF
CDR3nt: TGTGCCAGCAATCCCGGGACTAGTAGCACAGATACGCAGTATTTT

d_gene: .
j_gene: TRBJ2-1
v_gene: TRBV10-1
abundance: .
CDR3aa: CASSESTGRNYNEQFF
CDR3nt: TGCGCCAGCAGTGAGTCAACCGGGAGAAACTACAATGAGCAGTTCTTC

d_gene: TRBD1
j_gene: TRBJ1-1
v_gene: TRBV5-1
abundance: .
CDR3aa: CASSFLGQGNTEAFF
CDR3nt: TGCGCCAGCAGCTTCCTCGGACAGGGAAACACTGAAGCTTTCTTT

d_gene: .
j_gene: TRBJ2-1
v_gene: TRBV11-1
abundance: .
CDR3aa: CASSLVAGLVDYEQFF
CDR3nt: TGTGCCAGCAGCTTAGTCGCGGGACTCGTCGATTATGAGCAGTTCTTC

d_gene: .
j_gene: TRBJ1-5
v_gene: TRBV12-3/TRBV12-4
abundance: .
CDR3aa: CASSLVRQPQHF
CDR3nt: TGTGCCAGCAGTTTGGTACGGCAGCCCCAGCATTTT

d_gene: .
j_gene: TRBJ2-2
v_gene: TRBV10-3
abundance: .
CDR3aa: CAILARDTPGELFF
CDR3nt: TGTGCCATCTTAGCGCGGGATACCCCCGGGGAGCTGTTTTTT

d_gene: TRBD1
j_gene: TRBJ1-1
v_gene: TRBV9
abundance: .
CDR3aa: CASSAGQGVNTEAFF
CDR3nt: TGTGCCAGCAGTGCGGGACAGGGGGTAAACACTGAAGCTTTCTTT

d_gene: TRBD1
j_gene: TRBJ1-6
v_gene: TRBV19
abundance: .
CDR3aa: CATSGQGSTGSPLHF
CDR3nt: TGTGCCACCTCAGGACAGGGTTCCACCGGATCACCCCTCCACTTT

d_gene: TRBD1
j_gene: TRBJ2-2
v_gene: TRBV6-5
abundance: .
CDR3aa: CASSYRGRTGELFF
CDR3nt: TGTGCCAGCAGTTACAGGGGGCGGACCGGGGAGCTGTTTTTT

d_gene: TRBD2
j_gene: TRBJ2-1
v_gene: TRBV18
abundance: once
CDR3aa: CASSPVPTSGRDEQFF
CDR3nt: TGTGCCAGCTCACCAGTCCCAACTAGCGGGAGGGATGAGCAGTTCTTC

d_gene: TRBD2
j_gene: TRBJ2-1
v_gene: TRBV6-6
abundance: .
CDR3aa: CASKGPGGDEQFF
CDR3nt: TGTGCCAGCAAGGGCCCCGGGGGGGATGAGCAGTTCTTC

d_gene: .
j_gene: TRBJ1-5
v_gene: TRBV7-2
abundance: .
CDR3aa: CASSGAGVQPQHF
CDR3nt: TGTGCCAGCAGCGGAGCCGGGGTTCAGCCCCAGCATTTT

d_gene: TRBD1
j_gene: TRBJ2-7
v_gene: TRBV6-5
abundance: .
CDR3aa: CASSHIGTGYYEQYF
CDR3nt: TGTGCCAGCAGCCACATCGGGACAGGGTACTACGAGCAGTACTTC

d_gene: .
j_gene: TRBJ1-1
v_gene: TRBV7-3
abundance: .
CDR3aa: CASSLIGGWNTEAFF
CDR3nt: TGTGCCAGCAGCTTAATTGGGGGCTGGAACACTGAAGCTTTCTTT

d_gene: .
j_gene: TRBJ2-7
v_gene: TRBV25-1
abundance: .
CDR3aa: CASRQAPFYEQYF
CDR3nt: TGTGCCAGCAGACAGGCACCTTTCTACGAGCAGTACTTC